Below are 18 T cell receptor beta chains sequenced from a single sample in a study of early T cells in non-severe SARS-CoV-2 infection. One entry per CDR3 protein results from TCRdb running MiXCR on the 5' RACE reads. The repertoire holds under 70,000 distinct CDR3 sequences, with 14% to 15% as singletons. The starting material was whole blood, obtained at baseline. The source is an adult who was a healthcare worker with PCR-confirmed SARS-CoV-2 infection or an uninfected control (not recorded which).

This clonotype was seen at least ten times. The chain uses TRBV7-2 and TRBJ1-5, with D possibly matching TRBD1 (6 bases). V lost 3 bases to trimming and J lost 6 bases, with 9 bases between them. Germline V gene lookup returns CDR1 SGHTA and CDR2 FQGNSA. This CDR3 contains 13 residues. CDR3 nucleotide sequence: TGTGCCAGCAGCTTGGGGGCGGTTCAGCCCCAGCATTTT. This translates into CASSLGAVQPQHF.

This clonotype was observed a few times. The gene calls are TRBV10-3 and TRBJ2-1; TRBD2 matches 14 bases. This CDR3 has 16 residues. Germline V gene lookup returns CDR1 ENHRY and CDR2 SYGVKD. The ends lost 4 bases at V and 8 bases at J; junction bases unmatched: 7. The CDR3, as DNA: TGTGCCATCAGTGCCTCCGGGACTAGCGGGAGCCATGAGCAGTTCTTC. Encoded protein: CAISASGTSGSHEQFF.

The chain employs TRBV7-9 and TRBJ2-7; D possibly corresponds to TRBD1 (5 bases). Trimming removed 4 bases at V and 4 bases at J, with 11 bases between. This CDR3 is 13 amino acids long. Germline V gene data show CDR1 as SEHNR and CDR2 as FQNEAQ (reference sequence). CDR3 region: CASSYQGVYEQYF. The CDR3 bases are TGTGCCAGCAGCTACCAGGGCGTTTACGAGCAGTACTTC.

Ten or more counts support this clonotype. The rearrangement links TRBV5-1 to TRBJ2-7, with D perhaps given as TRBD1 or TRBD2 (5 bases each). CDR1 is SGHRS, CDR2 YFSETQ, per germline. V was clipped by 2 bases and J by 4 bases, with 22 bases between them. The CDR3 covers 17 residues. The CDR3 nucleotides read TGCGCCAGCAGCTTTCCGCGACTGGGACCCTTTTCTTACGAGCAGTACTTC. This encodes CASSFPRLGPFSYEQYF.

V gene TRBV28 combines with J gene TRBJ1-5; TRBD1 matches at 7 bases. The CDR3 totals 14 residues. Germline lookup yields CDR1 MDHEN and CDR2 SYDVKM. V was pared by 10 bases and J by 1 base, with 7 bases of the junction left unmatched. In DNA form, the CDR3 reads TGTGCCACCCAGGGGGGGGTCAGCAATCAGCCCCAGCATTTT. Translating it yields CATQGGVSNQPQHF.

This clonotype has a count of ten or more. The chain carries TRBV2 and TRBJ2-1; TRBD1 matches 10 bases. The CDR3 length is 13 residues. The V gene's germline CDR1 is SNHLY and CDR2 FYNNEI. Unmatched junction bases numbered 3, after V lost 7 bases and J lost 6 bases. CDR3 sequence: CASTRTGGNEQFF. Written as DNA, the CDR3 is TGTGCCAGCACTAGGACAGGGGGCAATGAGCAGTTCTTC.

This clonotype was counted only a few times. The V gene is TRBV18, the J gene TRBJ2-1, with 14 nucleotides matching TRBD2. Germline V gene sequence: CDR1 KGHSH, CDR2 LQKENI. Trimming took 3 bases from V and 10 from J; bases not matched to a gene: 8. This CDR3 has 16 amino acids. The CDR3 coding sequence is TGTGCCAGCTCACCCACTGGACTAGCGGGGGGAGCGGAGCAGTTCTTC. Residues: CASSPTGLAGGAEQFF.

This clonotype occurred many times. The CDR3 loop is CASSMGQTGELFF. CDR3 sequence (DNA): TGTGCCAGCAGCATGGGACAGACCGGGGAGCTGTTTTTT. The chain links TRBV5-4 to TRBJ2-2; TRBD1 matches at 7 bases. V lost 4 bases, J lost 5 bases, and 2 bases stayed unmatched. This CDR3 has 13 residues. Per the germline V gene, CDR1 is SGHNT and CDR2 is YYREEE (reference sequence).

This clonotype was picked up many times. CDR3 coding DNA: TGTGCCAGCAGCTTAGATCCGGGAGTAAACACTGAAGCTTTCTTT. Translating it yields CASSLDPGVNTEAFF. The chain couples TRBV11-1 to TRBJ1-1; D gene uncertain. This CDR3 is built from 15 residues. With 1 base removed from V and 2 bases from J, the gap between germline ends came to 11 bases. CDR1 is SGHAT and CDR2 is FQDESV in the germline V gene (reference sequence).

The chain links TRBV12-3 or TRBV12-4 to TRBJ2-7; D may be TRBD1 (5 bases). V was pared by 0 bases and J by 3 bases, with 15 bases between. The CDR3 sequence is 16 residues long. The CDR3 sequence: CASSLARSRAHYEQYF. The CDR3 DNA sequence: TGTGCCAGCAGTTTAGCGCGGAGCAGGGCCCACTACGAGCAGTACTTC.

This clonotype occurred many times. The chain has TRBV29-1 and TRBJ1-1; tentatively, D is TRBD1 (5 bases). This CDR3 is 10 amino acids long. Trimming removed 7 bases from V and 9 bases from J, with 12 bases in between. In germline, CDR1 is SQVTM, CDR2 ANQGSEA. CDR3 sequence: CSGGTSKAFF. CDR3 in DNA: TGCAGCGGTGGGACTTCAAAAGCTTTCTTT.

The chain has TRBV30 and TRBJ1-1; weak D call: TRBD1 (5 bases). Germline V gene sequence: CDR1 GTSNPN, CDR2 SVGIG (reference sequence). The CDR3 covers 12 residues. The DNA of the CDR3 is TGTGCTTGCGGCAGGGATGACACTGAAGCTTTCTTT. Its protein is CACGRDDTEAFF.

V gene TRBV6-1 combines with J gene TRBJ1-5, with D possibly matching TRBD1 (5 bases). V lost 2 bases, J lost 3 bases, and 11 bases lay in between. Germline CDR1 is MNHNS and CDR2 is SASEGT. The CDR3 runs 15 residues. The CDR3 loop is CASSELWGDNQPQHF. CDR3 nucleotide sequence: TGTGCCAGCAGTGAATTATGGGGGGACAATCAGCCCCAGCATTTT.

CDR3 region: CASIHRGLSYNEQFF. In DNA form, the CDR3 reads TGTGCCAGCATCCACAGGGGCCTCTCCTACAATGAGCAGTTCTTC. V usage is TRBV5-5 and J usage is TRBJ2-1; 7 nucleotides match TRBD1. The ends lost 6 bases at V and 0 bases at J; junction bases unmatched: 6. Germline values: CDR1 SGHKS, CDR2 YYEKEE (reference sequence). This CDR3 region has 15 residues.

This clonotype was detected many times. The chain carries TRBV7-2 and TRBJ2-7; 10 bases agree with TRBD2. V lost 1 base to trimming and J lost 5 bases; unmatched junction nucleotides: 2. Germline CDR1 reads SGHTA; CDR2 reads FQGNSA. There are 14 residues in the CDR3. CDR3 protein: CASSLVTSGNEQYF. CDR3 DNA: TGTGCCAGCAGCTTAGTAACTAGCGGGAACGAGCAGTACTTC.

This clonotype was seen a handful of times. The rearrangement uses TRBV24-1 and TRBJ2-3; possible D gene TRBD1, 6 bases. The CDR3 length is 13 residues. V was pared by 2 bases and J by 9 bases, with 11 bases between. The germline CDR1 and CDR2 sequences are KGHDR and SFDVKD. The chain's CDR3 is CATSDWDTRTQYF. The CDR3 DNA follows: TGTGCCACCAGTGATTGGGACACTAGAACGCAGTATTTT.

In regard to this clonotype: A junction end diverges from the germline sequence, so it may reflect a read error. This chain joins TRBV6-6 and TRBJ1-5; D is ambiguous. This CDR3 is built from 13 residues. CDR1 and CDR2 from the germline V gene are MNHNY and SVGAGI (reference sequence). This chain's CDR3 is CASTGRKGQPQHF. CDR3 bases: TGCGCCAGCACCGGGCGGAAAGGTCAGCCCCAGCATTTT.

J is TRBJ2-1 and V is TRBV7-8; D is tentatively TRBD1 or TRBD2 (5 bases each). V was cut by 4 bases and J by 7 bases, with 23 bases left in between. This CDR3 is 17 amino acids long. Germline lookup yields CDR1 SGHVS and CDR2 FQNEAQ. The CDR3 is CASSSPYGPGRLNEQFF. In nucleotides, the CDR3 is TGTGCCAGCAGCTCCCCATATGGCCCAGGGAGATTAAATGAGCAGTTCTTC.